This T cell receptor (beta chain) was captured in a study of blood T cell repertoires in COVID-19. The V gene lost 0 bases and the J gene lost 7 bases, with 7 bases spanning the gap. The germline CDR1 and CDR2 sequences are MNHEY and SVGAGI. CDR3 length: 13 residues. Some clones are missing from TCRdb's copy, which holds only in-frame ones; the method was immunoSEQ multiplex PCR. The sample gives tens of thousands of clones, about four fifths of which show up once; under 20% is in the top ten. The V call is TRBV6-5, the J call TRBJ2-1; D might be TRBD2 (5 bases). The origin of this receptor is a woman aged 55-69 years with acute or convalescent COVID-19. The sequencing sample was made of peripheral blood. In DNA form, the CDR3 reads TGTGCCAGCAGTTACTCTACGGGAAATGAGCAGTTCTTC. Amino acids: CASSYSTGNEQFF.